What follows describes a single T cell receptor (beta chain). Its antigen is unknown. The entry originates in a study of shared clonotypes between healthy human individuals. Clones were read by immunoSEQ multiplex PCR, and TCRdb kept only the in-frame ones, dropping some. The sample records 1.5 million to 2.5 million clones, just under 95% being singletons. Regarding the study as a whole: It was expected that sequencing depth would affect clonotype sharing among donors.

Cells designated naive CD8 were CD45RO-negative and were positively selected for CCR7, with terminally differentiated effector memory CD45RA+ cells excluded. This CDR3 comprises 14 residues. Germline V gene data show CDR1 as MGHRA and CDR2 as YSYEKL. Trimming took 4 bases from V and 4 from J, leaving 14 bases between them. This receptor was obtained from a man younger than 30 in good health. V and J are TRBV4-1 and TRBJ2-7, with D possibly being TRBD2 (7 bases). The sample consisted of naive CD8+ T cells sorted from blood. This chain's CDR3 is CASSPQGGGYEQYF. The CDR3 DNA reads TGCGCCAGCAGCCCCCAGGGAGGGGGATACGAGCAGTACTTC.